The 29 T cell receptor beta chains in this list originate from one sample, sequenced in a study of Graves' ophthalmopathy and Graves' hyperthyroidism. Amplification of TCR beta CDR3 regions used RNA transcripts. In the first round, RT-PCR was carried out with HTBI primers, and a multiplex PCR formed the second round. Each CDR3 protein gets one entry after TCRdb re-called the multiplex PCR reads with MiXCR. The repertoire holds almost 40,000 distinct CDR3 sequences, with approximately 50% as singletons. Source material: peripheral blood. All receptors come from an adult woman with stable Graves' hyperthyroidism.

This clonotype was seen repeatedly, ten times or more. J is TRBJ1-1 and V is TRBV9; 7 bases line up with TRBD1. The ends lost 7 bases at V and 5 bases at J; junction bases unmatched: 11. The CDR3 consists of 14 residues. Looked up from germline, CDR1 is SGDLS and CDR2 is YYNGEE. CDR3 loop: CASGPYRGSTEAFF. In DNA form, the CDR3 reads TGTGCCAGCGGACCTTACAGGGGTAGTACTGAAGCTTTCTTT.

This clonotype has ten or more counts. The chain combines TRBV4-1 with TRBJ2-2; TRBD1 might be the D (5 bases). V was cut by 1 base and J by 6 bases, with 9 bases left in between. Germline lookup yields CDR1 MGHRA and CDR2 YSYEKL. The CDR3 is made up of 14 amino acids. The CDR3: CASSQVGRAGELFF. CDR3 nucleotide sequence: TGCGCCAGCAGCCAAGTGGGGCGAGCCGGGGAGCTGTTTTTT.

The chain joins TRBV2 to TRBJ1-2; D perhaps matches TRBD1 (6 bases). The CDR3 contains 15 residues. Germline lookup yields CDR1 SNHLY and CDR2 FYNNEI. Trimming took off 6 bases at V and 5 bases at J, with 19 bases between the two ends. CDR3 loop: CASSGLTGGDYGYTF. CDR3 coding DNA: TGTGCCAGCAGCGGGCTGACAGGAGGGGATTATGGCTACACCTTC. The whole variable domain, remainder taken from reference TRBV2 and TRBJ1-2, is EPEVTQTPSHQVTQMGQEVILRCVPISNHLYFYWYRQILGQKVEFLVSFYNNEISEKSEIFDDQFSVERPDGSNFTLKIRSTKLEDSAMYFCASSGLTGGDYGYTFGSGTRLTVV.

This clonotype has at least ten counts. This chain joins TRBV2 and TRBJ1-1; D is uncertain. CDR3 length: 14 amino acids. Trimming stripped 0 bases from V and 3 bases from J, with 8 bases between. The germline CDR1 and CDR2 sequences are SNHLY and FYNNEI. Written as DNA, the CDR3 is TGTGCCAGCAGTGAAGCCCGGAGAGACACTGAAGCTTTCTTT. It yields the protein CASSEARRDTEAFF.

The gene calls are TRBV10-3 and TRBJ2-5, with 7 bases matching TRBD2. The V segment lost 0 bases and the J segment 4 bases; nucleotides outside the gene matches: 11. CDR1 ENHRY and CDR2 SYGVKD come from the germline V gene. The CDR3 extends over 17 amino acids. As DNA, the CDR3 is TGTGCCATCAGTGAGTCGGGTCGCGGGAGAGGCGGAGAGACCCAGTACTTC. Translating it yields CAISESGRGRGGETQYF.

This clonotype occurred a few times. The chain recombines TRBV19 with TRBJ1-2; 10 positions agree with TRBD1. The CDR3 has 14 amino acids. J gave up 7 bases and V 3 bases, and 5 bases lay outside the gene matches. Germline values: CDR1 LNHDA, CDR2 SQIVND (reference sequence). In nucleotides, the CDR3 is TGTGCCAGTAGTATGACAGGGGGCGCATCTGGCTACACCTTC. This sequence encodes CASSMTGGASGYTF.

About this clonotype itself: The missing conserved phenylalanine or tryptophan at the end of this CDR3 makes a read error likely. The V call is TRBV5-1, the J call TRBJ1-1; 9 bases fit TRBD1. CDR1 SGHRS and CDR2 YFSETQ come from the germline V gene. The CDR3 sequence is 13 residues long. Trimming at V came to 2 bases and at J to 7 bases, leaving 3 bases not matched to a gene. The CDR3 loop reads CASSLRTGDEAFS. The DNA of the CDR3 is TGCGCCAGCAGCTTAAGGACAGGGGATGAAGCTTTCTCT.

The V gene is TRBV24-1, the J gene TRBJ1-1; 8 positions match TRBD1. Germline trimming cut 11 bases from V and 6 bases from J; bases unmatched to any gene: 10. The CDR3 length is 13 residues. Germline CDR1 and CDR2: KGHDR and SFDVKD. The CDR3 sequence: CASRQGMDAEAFF. DNA for the CDR3: TGTGCCAGCAGACAGGGGATGGACGCTGAAGCTTTCTTT.

The V call is TRBV5-1, the J call TRBJ1-5, with 8 bases matching TRBD1. Unmatched junction bases numbered 6, after V lost 2 bases and J lost 5 bases. CDR3 length: 15 residues. Per germline, CDR1 SGHRS and CDR2 YFSETQ. CDR3 amino acids: CASSFAQGADQPQHF. CDR3 nucleotides: TGCGCCAGCAGCTTTGCCCAGGGGGCCGATCAGCCCCAGCATTTT.

The genes are TRBV15 and TRBJ2-7; 9 nucleotides agree with TRBD1. Germline V lookup: CDR1 LNHNV, CDR2 YYDKDF (reference sequence). The CDR3 extends over 16 amino acids. V was clipped by 3 bases and J by 3 bases; unmatched bases: 9. This CDR3 reads CATSRDPGTGNYEQYF. The CDR3 DNA follows: TGTGCCACCAGCAGGGACCCCGGGACAGGGAACTACGAGCAGTACTTC.

With respect to this clonotype: This may stem from a read error, because a much larger clone lies one nucleotide away. This rearrangement joins TRBV5-1 to TRBJ2-3; D unclear. With 0 bases removed from V and 7 bases from J, the gap between germline ends came to 3 bases. Per germline, CDR1 SGHRS and CDR2 YFSETQ. CDR3 length: 11 residues. This CDR3 is CASSLENTQYF. The DNA of the CDR3 is TGCGCCAGCAGCTTGGAAAATACGCAGTATTTT.

In the case of this clonotype: At one boundary the junction diverges from the germline segment, which might be a read error. The rearrangement uses TRBV20-1 and TRBJ1-5; 7 bases align to TRBD1. This CDR3 is 15 amino acids long. The V gene's germline CDR1 is DFQATT and CDR2 SNEGSKA (reference sequence). The CDR3 here is CSARAETGSNQPRHF. The CDR3 coding sequence is TGCAGTGCTAGAGCCGAGACAGGGAGCAATCAGCCCCGGCATTTT.

In the case of this clonotype: The conserved final phenylalanine or tryptophan is absent from the CDR3, which likely points to a read error. The limits of the CDR3 on the DNA are not certain, so only TCRdb's listed CDR3 is given. CDR3: CSVARDTWETQCL. This rearrangement joins TRBV29-1 to TRBJ2-5; TRBD1 is the table's D call and was not checked against the DNA. Germline CDR1 reads SQVTM; CDR2 reads ANQGSEA. A total of 13 residues make up the CDR3, ends included.

This clonotype was seen at least ten times. This rearrangement joins TRBV19 to TRBJ2-7; D may be TRBD2 (6 bases). The CDR3 is 15 amino acids. Germline V CDR1 and CDR2: LNHDA, SQIVND (reference sequence). Trimming shortened V by 3 bases and J by 0 bases, and 12 bases separated the two germline ends. The CDR3, as DNA: TGTGCCAGTAGTATGTTAGCGGACCGCTCCTACGAGCAGTACTTC. It encodes CASSMLADRSYEQYF.

A note on this clonotype: No conserved phenylalanine or tryptophan is present at the end of the CDR3, so a read error is the likely explanation. It is unclear where the CDR3 begins or ends on the DNA, so no DNA is shown, and the CDR3 is as TCRdb lists it. The chain carries TRBV14 and TRBJ2-7; whether TRBD2, the table's D call, matches the DNA was not checked. The CDR3 has 11 residues if both end residues are counted. Germline CDR1 reads SGHDN; CDR2 reads FVKESK. The CDR3 here is CASSPLYGLAG.

Sample share makes this clonotype medium-sized. The chain is built from TRBV20-1 and TRBJ1-6, with no clear D. V was cut by 3 bases and J by 9 bases, with 9 bases left in between. Germline CDR1 and CDR2: DFQATT and SNEGSKA (reference sequence). The CDR3 contains 12 residues. CDR3 protein: CSARDGRSPLHF. The CDR3 DNA is TGCAGTGCTAGGGATGGGCGTTCACCCCTCCACTTT.

Comment on this clonotype: This CDR3 is missing its conserved last phenylalanine or tryptophan, likely due to a read error. The rearrangement links TRBV12-3 or TRBV12-4 to TRBJ1-1; tentative D call: TRBD1 (5 bases). The CDR3 has 14 amino acids. The CDR3, as DNA: TGTGCCACCGGATTTTTGGTTACGGACACTGGAGCTTTCTCT. As protein: CATGFLVTDTGAFS.

Turning to this clonotype: One end of the junction does not line up with germline, which may come from a read error. The chain recombines TRBV20-1 with TRBJ1-5, with a possible D match to TRBD1 (6 bases). Germline V gene sequence: CDR1 DFQATT, CDR2 SNEGSKA (reference sequence). The CDR3 runs 13 residues. For the CDR3, the DNA is TGCAGTGCTAGAGACAGGGGCAATCAGCCACAGCATTTT. Its protein product is CSARDRGNQPQHF.

This clonotype was counted at least ten times. The chain recombines TRBV5-5 with TRBJ1-4; no definite D call. The V gene lost 0 bases and the J gene lost 2 bases, with 8 bases spanning the gap. This CDR3 is built from 15 residues. Germline V gene data show CDR1 as SGHKS and CDR2 as YYEKEE (reference sequence). For the CDR3, the DNA is TGTGCCAGCAGCTTGGACGGGAGGACTAATGAAAAACTGTTTTTT. Residues: CASSLDGRTNEKLFF.

This clonotype was recorded at least ten times. The rearrangement uses TRBV5-8 and TRBJ2-5; the match to TRBD1 covers 7 bases. The CDR3 is 14 residues long. The V segment lost 2 bases and the J segment 1 base; nucleotides outside the gene matches: 2. Germline V gene data show CDR1 as SGHTS and CDR2 as YDEGEE. The DNA for the CDR3 is TGTGCCAGCAGCTTCAACAGGGGCCAAGAGACCCAGTACTTC. Translating gives CASSFNRGQETQYF.

This clonotype rates as medium-sized. This chain links TRBV10-3 with TRBJ1-2; D uncertain. The germline V gene encodes CDR1 ENHRY and CDR2 SYGVKD. The CDR3 covers 13 residues. V was shortened by 3 bases and J by 5 bases, with 10 bases between the two germline ends. The CDR3 protein is CAISDPDGYGYTF. The CDR3 bases are TGTGCCATCAGTGACCCGGACGGTTATGGCTACACCTTC.

The chain carries TRBV20-1 and TRBJ2-7; 7 nucleotides agree with TRBD1. The CDR3 has 15 residues. With V trimmed by 6 bases and J by 3 bases, 14 bases remained unmatched. Per the germline V gene, CDR1 is DFQATT and CDR2 is SNEGSKA (reference sequence). For the CDR3, the DNA is TGCAGTGCACTGTCCCCCGGGACAGTGAACTACGAGCAGTACTTC. The encoded protein is CSALSPGTVNYEQYF.

This clonotype was observed many times. The chain employs TRBV20-1 and TRBJ2-7; 8 bases align to TRBD2. There are 14 residues in the CDR3. Germline V gene lookup returns CDR1 DFQATT and CDR2 SNEGSKA (reference sequence). V lost 4 bases to trimming and J lost 3 bases; unmatched junction nucleotides: 8. This CDR3 is CSAMREALIYEQYF. The CDR3 DNA is TGCAGTGCTATGCGGGAGGCCCTGATCTACGAGCAGTACTTC.

This clonotype appeared many times. V usage is TRBV11-1 and J usage is TRBJ1-2; weak D call: TRBD1 (5 bases). CDR3 length: 17 residues. In germline, CDR1 is SGHAT, CDR2 FQDESV (reference sequence). V lost 3 bases, J lost 5 bases, and 22 bases lay in between. CDR3 in amino acids: CASSLDPSGRPSYGYTF. The CDR3 nucleotides read TGTGCCAGCAGCTTGGACCCCTCGGGACGGCCGTCATATGGCTACACCTTC.

This chain joins TRBV2 and TRBJ1-2; 9 bases are shared with TRBD1. The J segment lost 5 bases and the V segment lost 6 bases, leaving 4 bases of the junction unmatched. Germline V gene sequence: CDR1 SNHLY, CDR2 FYNNEI. There are 13 residues in the CDR3. DNA of the CDR3: TGTGCCAGCAGCCAAGGGACAGGGTATGGCTACACCTTC. Translation: CASSQGTGYGYTF. The complete variable domain, with remaining parts taken from reference TRBV2 and TRBJ1-2, reads EPEVTQTPSHQVTQMGQEVILRCVPISNHLYFYWYRQILGQKVEFLVSFYNNEISEKSEIFDDQFSVERPDGSNFTLKIRSTKLEDSAMYFCASSQGTGYGYTFGSGTRLTVV.

This clonotype was seen ten or more times. The CDR3 sequence: CASSQVDGGFETQYF. For the CDR3, the DNA is TGCGCCAGCAGCCAAGTAGACGGGGGGTTTGAGACCCAGTACTTC. The V gene is TRBV4-1, the J gene TRBJ2-5, with 7 nucleotides matching TRBD2. J lost 5 bases, V lost 1 base, and 7 bases had no gene match. Germline values: CDR1 MGHRA, CDR2 YSYEKL. The CDR3 covers 15 residues.

At least ten counts were recorded for this clonotype. The genes are TRBV19 and TRBJ1-5; TRBD1 might be the D (6 bases). Trimming removed 6 bases from V and 5 bases from J, with 14 bases in between. CDR1 is LNHDA and CDR2 is SQIVND in the germline V gene (reference sequence). The CDR3 spans 14 residues. Written as DNA, the CDR3 is TGTGCCAGTAGACCAACAGGGACCTATCAGCCCCAGCATTTT. This sequence encodes CASRPTGTYQPQHF.

The rearrangement links TRBV7-6 to TRBJ2-5; 14 positions agree with TRBD2. The CDR3 totals 20 residues. From germline, CDR1 is SGHVS and CDR2 FNYEAQ. Trimming cost V 2 bases and J 1 base; bases outside gene matches: 12. CDR3 residues: CASSLRPPGTSGRPQETQYF. CDR3 in DNA: TGTGCCAGCAGCTTAAGACCCCCGGGGACTAGCGGGAGACCCCAAGAGACCCAGTACTTC.

This clonotype was recorded at least ten times. The V gene is TRBV2, the J gene TRBJ2-3, with 11 bases identical to TRBD2. Germline V gene data show CDR1 as SNHLY and CDR2 as FYNNEI. CDR3 length: 18 residues. Unmatched junction bases numbered 8, after V lost 3 bases and J lost 0 bases. CDR3 in DNA: TGTGCCAGCAGTGAGACAAGAGCTAGCGGGGGGAGCACAGATACGCAGTATTTT. This codes for CASSETRASGGSTDTQYF.